The next 24 T cell receptor beta chains were all read from a single sample in a study of neurological immune-mediated disorders. TCRdb redid the calling of the 5' RACE reads with MiXCR, one entry per CDR3 protein. The sample carries about 60,000 distinct CDR3 sequences, approximately 3.6% recorded once. Sequenced sample: PBMCs. Receptors originate from a woman aged 55 to 70 with multiple sclerosis.

This clonotype was observed a few times. A much larger clone sits a single nucleotide away, making a read error possible. This chain joins TRBV9 and TRBJ1-2, with a possible D match to TRBD1 (5 bases). CDR1 and CDR2 from the germline V gene are SGDLS and YYNGEE. Deletions cut 3 bases from V and 4 bases from J, with 10 bases between. The CDR3 contains 13 residues. CDR3 DNA: TGTGCCAGCAGCGGAAAGGGGATCTATGGCTACACCTTC. Protein product: CASSGKGIYGYTF.

The chain joins TRBV24-1 to TRBJ2-2, with TRBD1 matching over 8 bases. Germline V gene sequence: CDR1 KGHDR, CDR2 SFDVKD. V gave up 0 bases and J gave up 4 bases; unmatched junction bases: 6. The CDR3 extends over 17 amino acids. The CDR3 sequence: CATSDLPGQGITGELFF. In DNA form, the CDR3 reads TGTGCCACCAGTGATTTGCCCGGACAGGGAATCACCGGGGAGCTGTTTTTT.

This clonotype was recorded at least ten times. The V and J genes are TRBV7-3 and TRBJ1-2; TRBD1 matches 10 bases. The ends lost 4 bases at V and 8 bases at J; junction bases unmatched: 13. The germline gives CDR1 SGHTA, CDR2 FQGTGA. CDR3 length: 16 residues. CDR3 sequence: CASSSAPGQGSGGYTF. The CDR3 nucleotides are TGTGCCAGCAGCTCGGCCCCGGGACAGGGGTCCGGAGGCTACACCTTC.

This clonotype was seen many times. J is TRBJ2-2 and V is TRBV29-1; TRBD1 matches at 9 bases. The CDR3 is 16 amino acids. With V trimmed by 6 bases and J by 5 bases, 13 bases remained unmatched. The V gene's germline CDR1 is SQVTM and CDR2 ANQGSEA. The CDR3 nucleotides read TGCAGCGTCGGCCATACAGGGGGCGCGGGGACCGGGGAGCTGTTTTTT. Translated, it gives CSVGHTGGAGTGELFF.

Only a few counts were recorded for this clonotype. The chain is built from TRBV18 and TRBJ1-1; 8 nucleotides line up with TRBD1. With V trimmed by 6 bases and J by 10 bases, 16 bases remained unmatched. This CDR3 is built from 15 residues. Germline loops: CDR1 KGHSH, CDR2 LQKENI. The CDR3 protein is CASSTSEGLTGAAFF. The CDR3 coding sequence is TGTGCCAGCTCTACAAGTGAAGGGCTGACAGGGGCAGCTTTCTTT.

The chain joins TRBV5-1 to TRBJ2-7, with 9 positions matching TRBD1. The germline gives CDR1 SGHRS, CDR2 YFSETQ. Trimming removed 1 base from V and 3 bases from J; junction bases left unmatched: 5. The CDR3 is made up of 15 amino acids. The CDR3, as DNA: TGCGCCAGCAGCTTGCGTACAGGGGGCTTCTACGAGCAGTACTTC. It yields the protein CASSLRTGGFYEQYF. Looking up the rest from reference TRBV5-1 and TRBJ2-7 gives the full variable domain: KAGVTQTPRYLIKTRGQQVTLSCSPISGHRSVSWYQQTPGQGLQFLFEYFSETQRNKGNFPGRFSGRQFSNSRSEMNVSTLELGDSALYLCASSLRTGGFYEQYFGPGTRLTVT.

This clonotype has at least ten counts. V gene TRBV4-2 combines with J gene TRBJ2-3; 9 bases fit TRBD2. Germline V gene data show CDR1 as LGHNA and CDR2 as YNFKEQ. J was trimmed by 5 bases and V by 1 base; bases with no gene match: 13. The CDR3 runs to 18 residues. The CDR3 nucleotides read TGTGCCAGCAGCCAAGGGGCTAGGGCCCAGCGGGGGGTAGATACGCAGTATTTT. Residues: CASSQGARAQRGVDTQYF.

This clonotype was observed at least ten times. The chain couples TRBV11-3 to TRBJ2-7, with TRBD1 as a possible D gene (6 bases). The V gene lost 2 bases and the J gene lost 2 bases, with 13 bases spanning the gap. Germline-derived CDR1 and CDR2 are SGHNT and YENEEA. The CDR3 has 15 amino acids. CDR3 in amino acids: CASSLSVDSTYEQYF. In DNA, the CDR3 is TGTGCCAGCAGCTTAAGTGTGGACAGTACCTACGAGCAGTACTTC.

This clonotype has at least ten counts. This rearrangement joins TRBV28 to TRBJ1-1; TRBD1 might be the D (5 bases). Germline CDR1 is MDHEN and CDR2 is SYDVKM. Trimming cost V 6 bases and J 3 bases, with 11 bases left between them. CDR3 length: 13 residues. The CDR3 here is CASSLPRDTEAFF. CDR3 bases: TGTGCCAGCAGCCTCCCCAGGGACACTGAAGCTTTCTTT.

This clonotype has at least ten counts. The chain recombines TRBV12-3 or TRBV12-4 with TRBJ2-5; tentative D call: TRBD1 (5 bases). V gave up 5 bases and J gave up 4 bases, with 11 bases separating them. The CDR3 length is 13 residues. CDR3 amino acids: CASSIQARETQYF. The CDR3 DNA reads TGTGCCAGCAGTATACAGGCGCGAGAGACCCAGTACTTC.

In this sample, this clonotype turned up many times. The J gene is TRBJ2-7, the V gene TRBV20-1; 7 bases match TRBD1. The length of the CDR3 is 12 residues. Germline trimming cut 1 base from V and 4 bases from J; bases unmatched to any gene: 1. The germline gives CDR1 DFQATT, CDR2 SNEGSKA (reference sequence). The DNA of the CDR3 is TGCAGTGCTAGAGGACAGGGATACGAGCAGTACTTC. Its translation is CSARGQGYEQYF.

This clonotype was recorded at least ten times. The V gene is TRBV7-2, the J gene TRBJ2-3; no firm D call. With 2 bases removed from V and 0 bases from J, the gap between germline ends came to 9 bases. Germline V gives CDR1 SGHTA, CDR2 FQGNSA. The CDR3 length is 15 residues. The CDR3 DNA is TGTGCCAGCAGCTTACTTGAAGGGAGCACAGATACGCAGTATTTT. Translated, it gives CASSLLEGSTDTQYF.

This clonotype has at least ten counts. The chain is built from TRBV7-2 and TRBJ2-5; D is undetermined. Germline V gives CDR1 SGHTA, CDR2 FQGNSA. V lost 1 base and J 4 bases, leaving 4 bases between the germline ends. The CDR3 is 12 amino acids. The CDR3 is CASSLVVETQYF. CDR3 sequence (DNA): TGTGCCAGCAGCTTAGTGGTAGAGACCCAGTACTTC.

This clonotype showed up many times. The gene calls are TRBV28 and TRBJ2-5; 8 bases line up with TRBD2. Germline values: CDR1 MDHEN, CDR2 SYDVKM. This CDR3 is 15 amino acids long. V lost 3 bases, J lost 2 bases, and 5 bases stayed unmatched. CDR3: CASSLARGAQETQYF. CDR3 coding DNA: TGTGCCAGCAGTTTGGCGCGGGGGGCGCAAGAGACCCAGTACTTC.

This clonotype was counted ten times or more. The chain recombines TRBV20-1 with TRBJ2-5; 7 bases align to TRBD1. Germline V lookup: CDR1 DFQATT, CDR2 SNEGSKA (reference sequence). V trimming: 6 bases; J trimming: 5 bases; junction bases outside the gene matches: 12. CDR3 length equals 14 residues. The chain's CDR3 is CSASIDRELETQYF. CDR3 in DNA: TGCAGTGCCTCCATCGACAGGGAGTTGGAGACCCAGTACTTC.

This clonotype was observed many times. This chain links TRBV5-1 with TRBJ2-7, with 7 positions matching TRBD1. The CDR3 spans 14 residues. V lost 0 bases to trimming and J lost 5 bases; unmatched junction nucleotides: 5. Germline lookup yields CDR1 SGHRS and CDR2 YFSETQ. The CDR3 DNA reads TGCGCCAGCAGCTTGGCACAGGGGAATAACGAGCAGTACTTC. It translates to CASSLAQGNNEQYF.

This clonotype was seen repeatedly, ten times or more. V usage is TRBV7-2 and J usage is TRBJ2-2, with D perhaps matching TRBD2 (5 bases). This CDR3 has 15 residues. Germline V CDR1 and CDR2: SGHTA, FQGNSA. Trimming took 1 base from V and 5 from J, leaving 11 bases between them. Here the CDR3 DNA reads TGTGCCAGCAGCTTAGGGGTCTCGGGGACCGGGGAGCTGTTTTTT. Translation gives CASSLGVSGTGELFF.

This clonotype has at least ten counts. The genes are TRBV5-1 and TRBJ1-1; D gene ambiguous. Germline V gene lookup returns CDR1 SGHRS and CDR2 YFSETQ. The germline V and J ends were trimmed by 4 bases and 3 bases, with 10 bases remaining between them. The length of the CDR3 is 13 residues. The CDR3 here is CASSVREDTEAFF. CDR3 nucleotides: TGCGCCAGCAGCGTGAGGGAGGACACTGAAGCTTTCTTT.

This clonotype was found a few times. This could be a read error, since a much larger clone is one nucleotide away. The rearrangement uses TRBV28 and TRBJ1-5, with a possible D match to TRBD1 (5 bases). The CDR3 sequence is 14 residues long. Germline CDR1 and CDR2: MDHEN and SYDVKM. CDR3 in amino acids: CASSLRGIFQHQHF. The CDR3, as DNA: TGTGCCAGCAGCTTAAGGGGAATCTTTCAGCACCAGCATTTT.

At least ten counts were recorded for this clonotype. V gene TRBV5-1 combines with J gene TRBJ2-2; a weak D match, TRBD1 (5 bases). With 0 bases removed from V and 0 bases from J, the gap between germline ends came to 6 bases. CDR1 SGHRS and CDR2 YFSETQ come from the germline V gene. There are 15 residues in the CDR3. CDR3 bases: TGCGCCAGCAGCTTGGGACAGACGAACACCGGGGAGCTGTTTTTT. Translating it yields CASSLGQTNTGELFF.

In its sample, this clonotype was seen many times. V is TRBV6-4 and J is TRBJ1-1; D is possibly TRBD1 (6 bases). The germline gives CDR1 MRHNA, CDR2 SNTAGT. Deletions cut 3 bases from V and 5 bases from J, with 10 bases between. The CDR3 is made up of 13 amino acids. The CDR3 reads CASSEQGGTEAFF. CDR3 nucleotide sequence: TGTGCCAGCAGTGAACAGGGCGGGACTGAAGCTTTCTTT.

Ten or more counts support this clonotype. This chain connects TRBV5-1 to TRBJ1-5, with no clear D. CDR1 is SGHRS and CDR2 is YFSETQ in the germline V gene. With 1 base removed from V and 4 bases from J, the gap between germline ends came to 6 bases. The CDR3 runs to 13 residues. The CDR3 nucleotides are TGCGCCAGCAGCTTGTTAGGGAATCAGCCCCAGCATTTT. Protein product: CASSLLGNQPQHF.

This clonotype was counted many times. The CDR3 DNA reads as TGTGCCAGCAGCTTAATTCTTCAGTCCGACTACACCTTC. Its protein product is CASSLILQSDYTF. The genes are TRBV5-5 and TRBJ1-2; D call uncertain. This CDR3 is 13 amino acids long. Deletions cut 2 bases from V and 10 bases from J, with 15 bases between. The germline CDR1 and CDR2 sequences are SGHKS and YYEKEE (reference sequence). Filled out from reference TRBV5-5 and TRBJ1-2, the complete variable domain reads DAGVTQSPTHLIKTRGQQVTLRCSPISGHKSVSWYQQVLGQGPQFIFQYYEKEERGRGNFPDRFSARQFPNYSSELNVNALLLGDSALYLCASSLILQSDYTFGSGTRLTVV.

This chain links TRBV12-3 or TRBV12-4 with TRBJ1-2; D call uncertain. The CDR3 is made up of 16 amino acids. V shed 5 bases and J shed 4 bases, with 20 bases lying between them. CDR3 coding DNA: TGTGCCAGCAGTCCACGTCTTCTCGTTCATGGCTATGGCTACACCTTC. It specifies CASSPRLLVHGYGYTF.